The source of this T cell receptor beta chain is a study of T-cell reconstitution after alpha-beta-depleted transplantation in children. Study-wide findings and caveats: Several hundred rapidly expanded clones from non-depleted graft cells reportedly supplied alpha-beta T cells about two months post-transplant. From surviving recipient T cells and thymic progenitors came the high day-60 TCRbeta diversity observed in some patients. Diversity and T-cell counts at one year after transplant derived mostly from new T cells.

The ends lost 6 bases at V and 4 bases at J; junction bases unmatched: 5. Germline V gene data show CDR1 as DFQATT and CDR2 as SNEGSKA (reference sequence). This CDR3 is built from 13 residues. Preparing the TCRbeta library involved the use of unique molecular identifiers. TCRdb fed the PCR reads into MiXCR, producing one record per CDR3 protein. The repertoire holds roughly 790,000 distinct CDR3 sequences, with 16% as singletons. To note about this clonotype: Its antigen is currently unknown.

This chain connects TRBV20-1 to TRBJ2-7; 11 bases line up with TRBD2. The sample in question was PBMCs, mostly from graft donor cells, obtained 360 days after TCRalphabeta/CD19-depleted stem cell transplant. The sequence derives from a male patient younger than 18 who had a stem cell transplant for acute lymphoblastic leukemia, so the T cells may come from the graft donor. CDR3 sequence: CSATSGRQYEQYF. CDR3 bases: TGCAGTGCCACTAGCGGGAGACAATACGAGCAGTACTTC.